The source of this TCR beta chain is a study of T cells in localized non-small cell lung cancer. Study findings and constraints: Greater T cell density in blood accompanied longer overall survival. Analysis by sequencing included only one tumor region, so heterogeneity remains possible. A median of approximately 54 clones ranked among the top 100 in tumor appeared in adjacent lung. Uninvolved adjacent lung showed the highest T cell clonality, exceeding tumor.

As regards this clone: Its antigen is unidentified.

Here immunoSEQ multiplex PCR was the method, and the copy in TCRdb shows in-frame clones only, minus some. The sample has some 80,000 clones; roughly 86% are singletons. Germline CDR1 MNHNY, CDR2 SVGAGI (reference sequence). The CDR3 consists of 15 residues. Trimming left V 0 bases short and J 4 bases short, with 12 bases between. This TCR came from a man aged 40 to 75 with stage I lung adenocarcinoma. The sequences come from peripheral blood, collected before any cancer treatment. This rearrangement joins TRBV6-6 to TRBJ1-2; unclear D gene. CDR3 sequence reads: CASSYSVVDFYGYTF. Written as DNA, the CDR3 is TGTGCCAGCAGTTACTCAGTCGTGGACTTCTATGGCTACACCTTC.